This is a list of T cell receptor beta chains from one sample in a study of cytomegalovirus exposure and HLA in healthy donors. The table came from immunoSEQ multiplex PCR; TCRdb's copy has only in-frame clones and leaves some out. The data show approximately 93,000 clones, and the top ten clones hold roughly 3.4%. Sample: PBMCs. These receptors all come from a woman under 40 in good health and CMV-seronegative. The CDR3 runs from the conserved cysteine through the conserved F or W. The D gene is left open where the match is weak. Some rows mark clone size as missing; the rest say once, few, many or name a class of expanded clone.

CDR3aa: CASSLASGVSYEQYF
CDR3nt: TGTGCCAGCAGCTTAGCTAGCGGGGTCTCCTACGAGCAGTACTTC
j_gene: TRBJ2-7
v_gene: TRBV7-2
d_gene: TRBD2
abundance: NA

CDR3aa: CASSSTGFNYGYTF
CDR3nt: TGTGCCAGTAGTAGTACAGGCTTTAACTATGGCTACACCTTC
j_gene: TRBJ1-2
v_gene: TRBV19
d_gene: NA
abundance: NA

CDR3aa: CAISVGQALNEKLFF
CDR3nt: TGTGCCATCAGTGTGGGACAGGCCCTAAATGAAAAACTGTTTTTT
j_gene: TRBJ1-4
v_gene: TRBV10-3
d_gene: TRBD1
abundance: medium-sized

CDR3aa: CASSEIGGTNEKLFF
CDR3nt: TGTGCCAGCAGTGAAATCGGGGGGACTAATGAAAAACTGTTTTTT
j_gene: TRBJ1-4
v_gene: TRBV6-1
d_gene: NA
abundance: NA

CDR3aa: CASSKQGSAYGYTF
CDR3nt: TGTGCCAGCAGCAAACAGGGGTCTGCCTATGGCTACACCTTC
j_gene: TRBJ1-2
v_gene: TRBV27
d_gene: TRBD1
abundance: NA

CDR3aa: CAISDNRVLGTDTQYF
CDR3nt: TGTGCCATCAGTGATAACAGGGTTTTAGGCACAGATACGCAGTATTTT
j_gene: TRBJ2-3
v_gene: TRBV10-3
d_gene: NA
abundance: NA

CDR3aa: CASRAQQGSETQYF
CDR3nt: TGTGCCAGTAGGGCCCAACAGGGATCAGAGACCCAGTACTTC
j_gene: TRBJ2-5
v_gene: TRBV19
d_gene: NA
abundance: NA

CDR3aa: CASSYLAAAGNEQFF
CDR3nt: TGTGCCAGCAGTTATCTAGCGGCAGCAGGCAATGAGCAGTTCTTC
j_gene: TRBJ2-1
v_gene: TRBV6-5
d_gene: TRBD2
abundance: NA

CDR3aa: CASGDRARYYEQYF
CDR3nt: TGTGCCAGCGGAGACAGGGCCCGATACTACGAGCAGTACTTC
j_gene: TRBJ2-7
v_gene: TRBV7-9
d_gene: TRBD1
abundance: NA

CDR3aa: CASSARDTPSSYEQYF
CDR3nt: TGTGCCAGCAGCGCCCGGGACACCCCTAGCTCCTACGAGCAGTACTTC
j_gene: TRBJ2-7
v_gene: TRBV9
d_gene: NA
abundance: NA

CDR3aa: CSVVWDSVYEQYF
CDR3nt: TGCAGCGTTGTCTGGGACTCGGTCTACGAGCAGTACTTC
j_gene: TRBJ2-7
v_gene: TRBV29-1
d_gene: NA
abundance: NA

CDR3aa: CASSEARFYEQYF
CDR3nt: TGTGCCAGCAGTGAAGCCCGGTTTTACGAGCAGTACTTC
j_gene: TRBJ2-7
v_gene: TRBV2
d_gene: NA
abundance: NA

CDR3aa: CASSLAGSSYNEQFF
CDR3nt: TGTGCCAGCAGTCTAGCGGGGAGCTCCTACAATGAGCAGTTCTTC
j_gene: TRBJ2-1
v_gene: TRBV6-6
d_gene: TRBD2
abundance: NA

CDR3aa: CASSQDFAGWSNQPQHF
CDR3nt: TGCGCCAGCAGCCAAGACTTTGCAGGATGGAGCAATCAGCCCCAGCATTTT
j_gene: TRBJ1-5
v_gene: TRBV4-1
d_gene: NA
abundance: NA

CDR3aa: CASSLMRTGELFF
CDR3nt: TGTGCCAGCAGTTTGATGCGGACCGGGGAGCTGTTTTTT
j_gene: TRBJ2-2
v_gene: TRBV28
d_gene: NA
abundance: NA

CDR3aa: CASSPGVVYEQYF
CDR3nt: TGTGCCAGCAGCCCAGGGGTCGTCTACGAGCAGTACTTC
j_gene: TRBJ2-7
v_gene: TRBV7-9
d_gene: NA
abundance: NA

CDR3aa: CASSPRLAGATYEQYF
CDR3nt: TGTGCCAGCAGCCCCCGACTAGCGGGGGCTACCTACGAGCAGTACTTC
j_gene: TRBJ2-7
v_gene: TRBV7-2
d_gene: TRBD2
abundance: NA

CDR3aa: CASSPGGLHGYTF
CDR3nt: TGTGCCAGCAGTCCCGGAGGTCTCCATGGCTACACCTTC
j_gene: TRBJ1-2
v_gene: TRBV6-5
d_gene: NA
abundance: NA

CDR3aa: CASSVAPAGSDEQFF
CDR3nt: TGTGCCAGCAGCGTCGCACCAGCGGGGAGTGATGAGCAGTTCTTC
j_gene: TRBJ2-1
v_gene: TRBV9
d_gene: TRBD2
abundance: NA

CDR3aa: CASSPQAIGNQPQHF
CDR3nt: TGTGCCAGTAGTCCACAGGCTATAGGCAATCAGCCCCAGCATTTT
j_gene: TRBJ1-5
v_gene: TRBV19
d_gene: NA
abundance: NA

CDR3aa: CASSQDAPGLAGGWDTGELFF
CDR3nt: TGCGCCAGCAGCCAAGATGCCCCGGGACTAGCGGGAGGGTGGGACACCGGGGAGCTGTTTTTT
j_gene: TRBJ2-2
v_gene: TRBV4-1
d_gene: TRBD2
abundance: NA

CDR3aa: CASSQVGRRDYEQYF
CDR3nt: TGCGCCAGCAGCCAAGTCGGTAGGCGGGACTACGAGCAGTACTTC
j_gene: TRBJ2-7
v_gene: TRBV4-1
d_gene: NA
abundance: NA

CDR3aa: CASSQPGTGLREQFF
CDR3nt: TGTGCCAGCAGCCAACCCGGGACAGGGCTTCGCGAGCAGTTCTTC
j_gene: TRBJ2-1
v_gene: TRBV28
d_gene: TRBD1
abundance: NA

CDR3aa: CASSGAGVTYNEQFF
CDR3nt: TGCGCCAGCAGCGGGGCGGGGGTAACCTACAATGAGCAGTTCTTC
j_gene: TRBJ2-1
v_gene: TRBV5-1
d_gene: TRBD2
abundance: NA

CDR3aa: CASSSTSGSETQYF
CDR3nt: TGTGCCAGCAGCTCGACTAGCGGGTCAGAGACCCAGTACTTC
j_gene: TRBJ2-5
v_gene: TRBV14
d_gene: TRBD2
abundance: NA

CDR3aa: CATSPRDRGQNTEAFF
CDR3nt: TGTGCCACCAGCCCCCGGGACAGGGGACAGAACACTGAAGCTTTCTTT
j_gene: TRBJ1-1
v_gene: TRBV15
d_gene: TRBD1
abundance: NA

CDR3aa: CASSYGTRAHGKQFF
CDR3nt: TGTGCCAGCAGCTACGGGACTAGGGCCCATGGGAAGCAGTTCTTC
j_gene: TRBJ2-1
v_gene: TRBV11-1
d_gene: TRBD2
abundance: NA

CDR3aa: CASSVGTGGFQPQHF
CDR3nt: TGTGCCAGCAGCGTCGGGACAGGGGGCTTTCAGCCCCAGCATTTT
j_gene: TRBJ1-5
v_gene: TRBV5-8
d_gene: TRBD1
abundance: NA

CDR3aa: CSVSTGQVYEQYF
CDR3nt: TGCAGCGTTAGTACGGGACAGGTCTACGAGCAGTACTTC
j_gene: TRBJ2-7
v_gene: TRBV29-1
d_gene: TRBD1
abundance: NA

CDR3aa: CASGGMANYGYTF
CDR3nt: TGTGCCAGCGGAGGAATGGCTAACTATGGCTACACCTTC
j_gene: TRBJ1-2
v_gene: TRBV28
d_gene: NA
abundance: NA

CDR3aa: CASSSPGGDLSNQPQHF
CDR3nt: TGTGCCAGCAGTTCCCCGGGGGGCGATTTGAGCAATCAGCCCCAGCATTTT
j_gene: TRBJ1-5
v_gene: TRBV2
d_gene: NA
abundance: NA

CDR3aa: CASSRDRVTDTQYF
CDR3nt: TGTGCCAGCAGCCGGGACAGGGTCACAGATACGCAGTATTTT
j_gene: TRBJ2-3
v_gene: TRBV7-9
d_gene: TRBD1
abundance: NA

CDR3aa: CASSHPSGASYNEQFF
CDR3nt: TGTGCCAGCAGCCATCCCAGCGGGGCATCCTACAATGAGCAGTTCTTC
j_gene: TRBJ2-1
v_gene: TRBV14
d_gene: TRBD2
abundance: NA

CDR3aa: CASSLTSGREYEQYF
CDR3nt: TGTGCCAGTAGTCTCACTAGCGGGAGGGAATACGAGCAGTACTTC
j_gene: TRBJ2-7
v_gene: TRBV19
d_gene: TRBD2
abundance: NA

CDR3aa: CASSSQTLAPGPQHF
CDR3nt: TGTGCCAGCAGTTCACAGACACTCGCCCCTGGGCCCCAGCATTTT
j_gene: TRBJ1-5
v_gene: TRBV6-1
d_gene: NA
abundance: NA

CDR3aa: CASSFDRWGETQYF
CDR3nt: TGCGCCAGCAGCTTTGACAGATGGGGAGAGACCCAGTACTTC
j_gene: TRBJ2-5
v_gene: TRBV5-1
d_gene: NA
abundance: NA

CDR3aa: CASSPIAGEQFF
CDR3nt: TGTGCCAGCAGCCCCATAGCGGGAGAGCAGTTCTTC
j_gene: TRBJ2-1
v_gene: TRBV7-9
d_gene: TRBD2
abundance: NA

CDR3aa: CASASYEQYF
CDR3nt: TGTGCCAGCGCGTCCTACGAGCAGTACTTC
j_gene: TRBJ2-7
v_gene: TRBV6-1
d_gene: NA
abundance: NA

CDR3aa: CASARSSEANVLTF
CDR3nt: TGTGCCAGCGCCCGGAGCAGTGAGGCCAACGTCCTGACTTTC
j_gene: TRBJ2-6
v_gene: TRBV7-8
d_gene: NA
abundance: NA

CDR3aa: CASSPGTATAGNTIYF
CDR3nt: TGTGCCAGCAGCCCCGGGACAGCCACCGCTGGAAACACCATATATTTT
j_gene: TRBJ1-3
v_gene: TRBV5-5
d_gene: TRBD1
abundance: NA

CDR3aa: CASSDSASGIHTGELFF
CDR3nt: TGTGCCAGCAGTGACTCGGCTAGCGGGATCCACACCGGGGAGCTGTTTTTT
j_gene: TRBJ2-2
v_gene: TRBV6-4
d_gene: TRBD2
abundance: NA

CDR3aa: CASSLGQIQETQYF
CDR3nt: TGCGCCAGCAGCTTGGGGCAGATACAAGAGACCCAGTACTTC
j_gene: TRBJ2-5
v_gene: TRBV5-1
d_gene: NA
abundance: NA

CDR3aa: CASSQGGGMYEQYF
CDR3nt: TGCGCCAGCAGCCAAGGAGGAGGGATGTACGAGCAGTACTTC
j_gene: TRBJ2-7
v_gene: TRBV4-1
d_gene: NA
abundance: NA

CDR3aa: CASSLAGGRHNSPLHF
CDR3nt: TGTGCCAGCAGCTTGGCCGGGGGGCGACACAATTCACCCCTCCACTTT
j_gene: TRBJ1-6
v_gene: TRBV5-4
d_gene: NA
abundance: NA

CDR3aa: CASSPPTGIVDEQFF
CDR3nt: TGTGCCAGCAGCCCCCCGACAGGGATAGTGGATGAGCAGTTCTTC
j_gene: TRBJ2-1
v_gene: TRBV28
d_gene: TRBD1
abundance: NA

CDR3aa: CASSLTTGDSPLHF
CDR3nt: TGTGCCAGCAGCTTAACAACCGGGGATTCACCCCTCCACTTT
j_gene: TRBJ1-6
v_gene: TRBV7-9
d_gene: NA
abundance: NA

CDR3aa: CASSHGSGRVSYEQYF
CDR3nt: TGTGCCAGCAGCCACGGTAGCGGGAGGGTGTCCTACGAGCAGTACTTC
j_gene: TRBJ2-7
v_gene: TRBV4-2
d_gene: TRBD2
abundance: NA

CDR3aa: CASSFRDRNNSPLHF
CDR3nt: TGTGCCAGCAGCTTCCGGGACAGGAATAATTCACCCCTCCACTTT
j_gene: TRBJ1-6
v_gene: TRBV5-6
d_gene: TRBD1
abundance: NA

CDR3aa: CASSPLGATTEAFF
CDR3nt: TGCGCCAGCAGCCCGCTGGGGGCGACGACTGAAGCTTTCTTT
j_gene: TRBJ1-1
v_gene: TRBV4-1
d_gene: NA
abundance: NA

CDR3aa: CALHPGTGNSPLHF
CDR3nt: TGTGCCTTACACCCCGGGACAGGGAATTCACCCCTCCACTTT
j_gene: TRBJ1-6
v_gene: TRBV2
d_gene: TRBD1
abundance: NA

CDR3aa: CASRSRLPGQGDQETQYF
CDR3nt: TGTGCCAGCAGATCTCGACTTCCAGGACAGGGGGATCAAGAGACCCAGTACTTC
j_gene: TRBJ2-5
v_gene: TRBV11-2
d_gene: TRBD1
abundance: NA

CDR3aa: CASSFLGGGTSYEQYF
CDR3nt: TGTGCCAGCAGCTTCTTGGGCGGGGGAACCTCCTACGAGCAGTACTTC
j_gene: TRBJ2-7
v_gene: TRBV7-9
d_gene: TRBD2
abundance: NA

CDR3aa: CASSSSMGAIEQYF
CDR3nt: TGTGCCAGCAGTTCCTCGATGGGGGCTATCGAGCAGTACTTC
j_gene: TRBJ2-7
v_gene: TRBV28
d_gene: NA
abundance: NA